Reported below is one T cell receptor (beta chain). Antigen: not known. It was unsorted whole blood that yielded blood RNA, and germline DNA was also extracted. The CDR3 consists of 13 residues. Germline loops: CDR1 LNHDA, CDR2 SQIVND (reference sequence). V dropped 4 bases and J dropped 3 bases, with 10 bases sitting between them. The template, around 520 ng total RNA, yielded TCR beta cDNA made with a constant-region primer. Investigators got TCR beta libraries out of three nested multiplex PCR rounds, done with slightly modified ARM-PCR. TRBV1-TRBV30 forward and Cbeta reverse primers drove the first two roughly 10-cycle rounds. TCRdb fed the multiplex PCR reads into MiXCR, producing one record per CDR3 protein. Of 310,000 or so distinct CDR3 sequences in the sample, approximately 65% are singletons; the top ten hold under 8%. These data are taken from a study of tumor-infiltrating lymphocytes in primary liver carcinoma.

Regarding the study as a whole: Tumor region pairs outstripped tumor-adjacent and tumor-blood pairs in overlap.

The sequence derives from a man aged 40-50 years with primary liver carcinoma and hepatitis B virus infection. The sample consisted of peripheral blood. The rearrangement uses TRBV19 and TRBJ2-7, with a possible D match to TRBD2 (5 bases). Here the CDR3 DNA reads TGTGCCAGTAGTAGGGATGGAGGCTACGAGCAGTACTTC. Its protein product is CASSRDGGYEQYF.